This T cell receptor (beta chain) came from a study of T cell changes during pregnancy in multiple sclerosis. Method: immunoSEQ multiplex PCR; TCRdb's copy keeps in-frame clones and lacks some. The table includes tens of thousands of clones, 90% to 95% detected once. The germline gives CDR1 LNHDA, CDR2 SQIVND (reference sequence). There are 13 residues in the CDR3. V shed 7 bases and J shed 0 bases, with 10 bases lying between them. The chain joins TRBV19 to TRBJ2-7, with D unclear. The sequencing used peripheral blood, collected in the first trimester of pregnancy. This clonotype was obtained from a female donor in good health, enrolled as a control in a pregnancy study. The chain's CDR3 is CASTDGYSYEQYF. The CDR3 bases are TGTGCCAGTACTGACGGGTACTCCTACGAGCAGTACTTC.